A single sample is the source of the 9 T cell receptor beta chains below, sequenced in a study of cytomegalovirus exposure and HLA in healthy donors. The study ran its PCR with 60 Vbeta and 13 Jbeta primers. TCRdb keeps only in-frame clones here, not all; method: immunoSEQ multiplex PCR. Here the sample spans roughly 140,000 clones, less than 85% being singletons. Sequenced sample: PBMCs. These receptors came from a woman between 50 and 59 years old in good health and CMV-seropositive.

V and J are TRBV14 and TRBJ2-7; D is perhaps TRBD1 (5 bases). CDR1 SGHDN and CDR2 FVKESK come from the germline V gene. The ends were cut back, 0 bases at V and 3 bases at J, with 9 bases in the middle. This CDR3 region has 14 residues. The CDR3 here is CASSQDPGHYEQYF. In DNA form, the CDR3 reads TGTGCCAGCAGCCAAGATCCAGGGCACTACGAGCAGTACTTC. Full variable domain (remainder filled in from reference TRBV14 and TRBJ2-7): EAGVTQFPSHSVIEKGQTVTLRCDPISGHDNLYWYRRVMGKEIKFLLHFVKESKQDESGMPNNRFLAERTGGTYSTLKVQPAELEDSGVYFCASSQDPGHYEQYFGPGTRLTVT.

The J gene is TRBJ1-5, the V gene TRBV27, with 9 positions matching TRBD1. The J segment lost 3 bases and the V segment lost 5 bases, leaving 5 bases of the junction unmatched. The CDR3 totals 15 residues. Germline CDR1 is MNHEY and CDR2 is SMNVEV (reference sequence). The DNA for the CDR3 is TGTGCCAGCAGTGTACAGGGGGCCGACAATCAGCCCCAGCATTTT. Its translation is CASSVQGADNQPQHF.

The chain uses TRBV5-1 and TRBJ1-2; 9 bases line up with TRBD1. Germline V CDR1 and CDR2: SGHRS, YFSETQ. The J segment lost 4 bases and the V segment lost 4 bases, leaving 11 bases of the junction unmatched. There are 16 residues in the CDR3. CDR3 bases: TGCGCCAGCAGCCCGTCCCGGGACAGGGATGTCTATGGCTACACCTTC. Residues: CASSPSRDRDVYGYTF. Together with reference TRBV5-1 and TRBJ1-2, the CDR3 gives the full variable domain: KAGVTQTPRYLIKTRGQQVTLSCSPISGHRSVSWYQQTPGQGLQFLFEYFSETQRNKGNFPGRFSGRQFSNSRSEMNVSTLELGDSALYLCASSPSRDRDVYGYTFGSGTRLTVV.

The CDR3 reads CASSTGTGGSPLHF. The CDR3, as DNA: TGTGCCAGTAGTACCGGGACAGGGGGATCACCCCTCCACTTT. This rearrangement joins TRBV19 to TRBJ1-6; TRBD1 agrees at 11 bases. The germline V gene encodes CDR1 LNHDA and CDR2 SQIVND (reference sequence). V gave up 4 bases and J gave up 10 bases; unmatched junction bases: 3. The CDR3 runs to 14 residues.

The chain links TRBV5-1 to TRBJ2-3, with TRBD2 matching over 7 bases. Germline assignment: CDR1 SGHRS and CDR2 YFSETQ. The CDR3 totals 16 residues. V trimming: 2 bases; J trimming: 4 bases; junction bases outside the gene matches: 10. The CDR3 DNA reads TGCGCCAGCAGCTTAAGGGCTAGCGGCGGGGCAGATACGCAGTATTTT. This translates into CASSLRASGGADTQYF.

V and J are TRBV6-1 and TRBJ1-1, with 9 bases that match TRBD1. Germline V lookup: CDR1 MNHNS, CDR2 SASEGT. J was trimmed by 1 base and V by 9 bases; bases with no gene match: 6. The CDR3 sequence is 14 residues long. The CDR3 region is CASPDRGSNTEAFF. The CDR3 DNA is TGTGCCAGTCCAGACAGGGGGTCGAACACTGAAGCTTTCTTT.

The chain links TRBV5-1 to TRBJ2-1, with D possibly TRBD1 on 6 matching bases. The germline gives CDR1 SGHRS, CDR2 YFSETQ. CDR3 length: 14 amino acids. The V end was cut by 8 bases, the J end by 4 bases, with 16 bases between. The CDR3 nucleotides read TGCGCCAGTTCAAGGACAGATCCTTACAATGAGCAGTTCTTC. Its protein is CASSRTDPYNEQFF. The whole variable domain, filled in from reference TRBV5-1 and TRBJ2-1, reads KAGVTQTPRYLIKTRGQQVTLSCSPISGHRSVSWYQQTPGQGLQFLFEYFSETQRNKGNFPGRFSGRQFSNSRSEMNVSTLELGDSALYLCASSRTDPYNEQFFGPGTRLTVL.

This chain links TRBV27 with TRBJ1-6; D remains unclear. V lost 5 bases and J 4 bases, leaving 15 bases between the germline ends. The CDR3 runs 16 residues. Germline V gives CDR1 MNHEY, CDR2 SMNVEV (reference sequence). CDR3 residues: CASSPYPGRYNSPLHF. As DNA, the CDR3 is TGTGCCAGCAGTCCCTACCCGGGGAGGTATAATTCACCCCTCCACTTT.

The chain combines TRBV29-1 with TRBJ1-2; D gene unclear. The germline V and J ends were trimmed by 1 base and 6 bases, with 18 bases remaining between them. Per the germline V gene, CDR1 is SQVTM and CDR2 is ANQGSEA. The CDR3 consists of 15 residues. CDR3 DNA sequence: TGCAGCGTTGAAGCTGGGCCGAGGGAAATAGATGGCTACACCTTC. This translates into CSVEAGPREIDGYTF.